What follows are 14 T cell receptor beta chains derived from one specimen sequenced in a study of neoadjuvant anti-PD-1 for oral cavity cancer. Assay: immunoSEQ multiplex PCR; the TCRdb copy retains only in-frame clones and omits some. The table shows over 14,000 clones, with around 75% occurring only once. The sample consisted of PBMCs, taken before nivolumab (anti-PD-1) treatment. The receptors were gathered from a person aged 35 to 85 with oral cavity squamous cell carcinoma.

The chain employs TRBV2 and TRBJ2-2; no clear D. The germline V and J ends were trimmed by 3 bases and 0 bases, with 5 bases remaining between them. This CDR3 spans 14 amino acids. The germline gives CDR1 SNHLY, CDR2 FYNNEI. The chain's CDR3 is CASSERPNTGELFF. In nucleotides, the CDR3 is TGTGCCAGCAGTGAGCGGCCGAACACCGGGGAGCTGTTTTTT.

The gene calls are TRBV10-3 and TRBJ1-2; TRBD1 matches at 8 bases. CDR3 length equals 13 residues. V lost 7 bases, J lost 8 bases, and 9 bases stayed unmatched. CDR1 ENHRY and CDR2 SYGVKD come from the germline V gene. For the CDR3, the DNA is TGTGCCATCACCACCGGGACAGGACTCGGCTACACCTTC. Its protein product is CAITTGTGLGYTF.

The V and J genes are TRBV14 and TRBJ1-1; no firm D call. The V end lost 4 bases, the J end lost 5 bases, and 11 bases lay between the germline ends. CDR1 is SGHDN, CDR2 FVKESK, per germline. This CDR3 has 13 residues. The CDR3 nucleotides are TGTGCCAGCAGCCCGTCGGGTCGGACTGAAGCTTTCTTT. Protein product: CASSPSGRTEAFF.

By share, this clone ranks as medium-sized. This chain joins TRBV7-9 and TRBJ2-3; no firm D call. The V end lost 7 bases, the J end lost 2 bases, and 7 bases lay between the germline ends. Germline CDR1 and CDR2: SEHNR and FQNEAQ (reference sequence). The length of the CDR3 is 12 residues. The CDR3 coding sequence is TGTGCCAGCAAACCACTCACAGATACGCAGTATTTT. As protein: CASKPLTDTQYF.

The V call is TRBV6-5, the J call TRBJ2-1, with no clear D. The germline V gene encodes CDR1 MNHEY and CDR2 SVGAGI. The CDR3 totals 11 residues. Trimming left V 7 bases short and J 4 bases short, with 5 bases between. The CDR3 coding sequence is TGTGCCAGCACCATGTACAATGAGCAGTTCTTC. Its protein is CASTMYNEQFF.

This clone was seen only a few times. V is TRBV28 and J is TRBJ2-7, with 7 bases matching TRBD1. The CDR3 is 14 amino acids. V trimming: 6 bases; J trimming: 5 bases; junction bases outside the gene matches: 10. Germline CDR1 reads MDHEN; CDR2 reads SYDVKM. As DNA, the CDR3 is TGTGCCAGCAGCACCTACAGGGGTTTTAACGAGCAGTACTTC. Residues: CASSTYRGFNEQYF.

The chain carries TRBV4-2 and TRBJ1-3; D is perhaps TRBD1 (5 bases). Looked up from germline, CDR1 is LGHNA and CDR2 is YNFKEQ. The CDR3 loop spans 16 amino acids. Trimming took 0 bases from V and 4 from J, leaving 13 bases between them. CDR3 nucleotides: TGTGCCAGCAGCCAAGAGAGGGACTGGAGGGGAAACACCATATATTTT. Protein: CASSQERDWRGNTIYF.

The chain has TRBV15 and TRBJ2-7, with D perhaps matching TRBD2 (5 bases). Per the germline V gene, CDR1 is LNHNV and CDR2 is YYDKDF (reference sequence). The CDR3 extends over 14 amino acids. V was cut by 3 bases and J by 0 bases, with 9 bases left in between. This chain's CDR3 is CATSRRGYSYEQYF. Here the CDR3 DNA reads TGTGCCACCAGCAGGCGAGGGTACTCCTACGAGCAGTACTTC.

This clone was detected only a few times. The chain joins TRBV2 to TRBJ1-2; weak D call: TRBD1 (5 bases). Germline CDR1 and CDR2: SNHLY and FYNNEI. This CDR3 comprises 13 residues. V lost 7 bases and J 2 bases, leaving 11 bases between the germline ends. The CDR3 DNA follows: TGTGCCAGCACGGTACAGGAGAACTATGGCTACACCTTC. Amino acid sequence: CASTVQENYGYTF.

The V gene is TRBV6-4, the J gene TRBJ2-3; 9 bases are shared with TRBD2. With V trimmed by 5 bases and J by 4 bases, 7 bases remained unmatched. CDR1 MRHNA and CDR2 SNTAGT come from the germline V gene. CDR3 length equals 15 residues. In DNA, the CDR3 is TGTGCCAGCAGTCTCTCTAGCGGGACCTCAGATACGCAGTATTTT. The encoded protein is CASSLSSGTSDTQYF.

The V gene is TRBV7-2, the J gene TRBJ2-3; unclear D gene. CDR1 and CDR2 (germline): SGHTA, FQGNSA. The CDR3 sequence is 15 residues long. The ends were cut back, 5 bases at V and 2 bases at J, with 14 bases in the middle. The CDR3 protein is CASSATVTATDTQYF. The DNA of the CDR3 is TGTGCCAGCAGCGCCACAGTCACCGCCACAGATACGCAGTATTTT.

The rearrangement joins TRBV19 to TRBJ2-6; 9 bases are a match to TRBD1. Looked up from germline, CDR1 is LNHDA and CDR2 is SQIVND (reference sequence). V lost 5 bases, J lost 0 bases, and 11 bases stayed unmatched. The CDR3 has 19 residues. CDR3 region: CASSPRRDRVISGANVLTF. The CDR3 region has the DNA TGTGCCAGTAGTCCCCGAAGGGACAGGGTAATCTCTGGGGCCAACGTCCTGACTTTC.

Here the CDR3 DNA reads TGCAGCGTTGAAGAAAATAGGGCAGGGGACGGCTACACCTTC. Residues: CSVEENRAGDGYTF. This chain links TRBV29-1 with TRBJ1-2; D is perhaps TRBD1 (6 bases). CDR3 length: 14 amino acids. From germline, CDR1 is SQVTM and CDR2 ANQGSEA. Trimming stripped 0 bases from V and 8 bases from J, with 16 bases between. Full variable domain (remainder filled in from reference TRBV29-1 and TRBJ1-2): SAVISQKPSRDICQRGTSLTIQCQVDSQVTMMFWYRQQPGQSLTLIATANQGSEATYESGFVIDKFPISRPNLTFSTLTVSNMSPEDSSIYLCSVEENRAGDGYTFGSGTRLTVV.

The chain carries TRBV6-1 and TRBJ1-2; D ambiguous. The germline V gene has CDR1 MNHNS and CDR2 SASEGT. CDR3 length: 14 residues. Trimming removed 6 bases at V and 2 bases at J, with 13 bases between. The CDR3 nucleotides are TGTGCCAGCAGCCCTGAGGGCGTAAACTATGGCTACACCTTC. It encodes CASSPEGVNYGYTF.